One and the same sample provided the 21 T cell receptor beta chains below, sequenced in a study of blood T cell repertoires in COVID-19. Using immunoSEQ multiplex PCR, the repertoire was profiled, and TCRdb retains in-frame clones only, with some absent. Here the sample spans about 260,000 clones, approximately 82% being singletons. The sequencing input was peripheral blood. The source is a woman over 75 with acute or convalescent COVID-19.

Notes on this clone: An end of the junction differs from the germline gene, which may be a read error. V is TRBV7-3 and J is TRBJ1-2; D gene uncertain. Per germline, CDR1 SGHTA and CDR2 FQGTGA. The length of the CDR3 is 14 residues. The CDR3, as DNA: TGTGCCAGCAGTTTAACCCCAGCTAACTATGGCTACACCTTC. It codes for CASSLTPANYGYTF.

This chain links TRBV6-6 with TRBJ2-1; D call uncertain. The CDR3 extends over 14 amino acids. The V gene lost 5 bases and the J gene lost 3 bases, with 11 bases spanning the gap. Germline values: CDR1 MNHNY, CDR2 SVGAGI (reference sequence). Here the CDR3 DNA reads TGTGCCAGCAGTATGCCGGCTAGCTACAATGAGCAGTTCTTC. Translated: CASSMPASYNEQFF.

The rearrangement uses TRBV6-6 and TRBJ2-2; 8 bases agree with TRBD1. V lost 6 bases, J lost 6 bases, and 6 bases stayed unmatched. Germline V gene lookup returns CDR1 MNHNY and CDR2 SVGAGI (reference sequence). This CDR3 has 14 residues. This CDR3 is CASSPDRGAGELFF. The CDR3 DNA is TGTGCCAGCAGCCCCGACAGGGGTGCCGGGGAGCTGTTTTTT.

The chain combines TRBV5-6 with TRBJ2-3, with 8 positions matching TRBD1. This CDR3 spans 16 amino acids. Losses at the gene ends were 2 bases for V and 5 bases for J; bases not matched to a gene: 10. In germline, CDR1 is SGHDT, CDR2 YYEEEE. DNA for the CDR3: TGTGCCAGCAGCTTCTTTATACCTGGGACAGGAGATACGCAGTATTTT. The encoded protein is CASSFFIPGTGDTQYF. The whole variable domain, remainder taken from reference TRBV5-6 and TRBJ2-3, is DAGVTQSPTHLIKTRGQQVTLRCSPKSGHDTVSWYQQALGQGPQFIFQYYEEEERQRGNFPDRFSGHQFPNYSSELNVNALLLGDSALYLCASSFFIPGTGDTQYFGPGTRLTVL.

V is TRBV5-1 and J is TRBJ1-1; unclear D gene. The CDR3 is made up of 14 amino acids. Trimming stripped 4 bases from V and 1 base from J, with 11 bases between. CDR1 and CDR2 from the germline V gene are SGHRS and YFSETQ. In nucleotides, the CDR3 is TGCGCCAGCAGCGGCACAGTGGCGAACACTGAAGCTTTCTTT. It codes for CASSGTVANTEAFF.

This clone was found a few times. The chain recombines TRBV30 with TRBJ1-5; D is uncertain. Germline V gene lookup returns CDR1 GTSNPN and CDR2 SVGIG (reference sequence). V lost 0 bases to trimming and J lost 0 bases, with 9 bases between them. The CDR3 is 15 residues long. The CDR3 loop reads CAWSVSGSSNQPQHF. The CDR3 DNA reads TGTGCCTGGAGTGTGTCGGGGTCTAGCAATCAGCCCCAGCATTTT. Full variable domain (missing parts from reference TRBV30 and TRBJ1-5): SQTIHQWPATLVQPVGSPLSLECTVEGTSNPNLYWYRQAAGRGLQLLFYSVGIGQISSEVPQNLSASRPQDRQFILSSKKLLLSDSGFYLCAWSVSGSSNQPQHFGDGTRLSIL.

The chain joins TRBV9 to TRBJ2-7; D might be TRBD2 (5 bases). There are 16 residues in the CDR3. V was trimmed by 2 bases and J by 3 bases, leaving 18 bases between them. Germline-derived CDR1 and CDR2 are SGDLS and YYNGEE. CDR3 nucleotides: TGTGCCAGCAGCGTTAGCGCGGGCGCGGTCCTCTACGAGCAGTACTTC. This translates into CASSVSAGAVLYEQYF.

With respect to this clone: The junction and the germline gene differ at one end; a read error may be behind it. This chain uses TRBV7-8 with TRBJ1-1; 7 positions agree with TRBD1. CDR3 length: 15 residues. Per the germline V gene, CDR1 is SGHVS and CDR2 is FQNEAQ. The CDR3 loop is CASSVAGTANTEAFF. DNA of the CDR3: TGTGCCAGCAGCGTAGCCGGGACAGCCAACACTGAAGCTTTCTTT.

V is TRBV7-2 and J is TRBJ2-5, with D possibly matching TRBD2 (6 bases). Trimming took 3 bases from V and 5 from J, leaving 13 bases between them. Germline CDR1 and CDR2: SGHTA and FQGNSA. This CDR3 region has 14 residues. Here the CDR3 reads CASSFGGVSETQYF. DNA for the CDR3: TGTGCCAGCAGCTTTGGAGGGGTCTCGGAGACCCAGTACTTC.

The gene calls are TRBV28 and TRBJ2-1; D is undetermined. V was clipped by 5 bases and J by 6 bases, with 20 bases between them. CDR1 is MDHEN and CDR2 is SYDVKM in the germline V gene. This CDR3 has 16 residues. CDR3 nucleotide sequence: TGTGCCAGCAGTCCTATTCCCGGGTCTAGGTCCAATGAGCAGTTCTTC. It translates to CASSPIPGSRSNEQFF. Based on the CDR3 plus reference TRBV28 and TRBJ2-1, the full variable domain is DVKVTQSSRYLVKRTGEKVFLECVQDMDHENMFWYRQDPGLGLRLIYFSYDVKMKEKGDIPEGYSVSREKKERFSLILESASTNQTSMYLCASSPIPGSRSNEQFFGPGTRLTVL.

The V and J genes are TRBV30 and TRBJ1-2, with TRBD1 matching over 8 bases. Germline-derived CDR1 and CDR2 are GTSNPN and SVGIG (reference sequence). This CDR3 has 14 residues. J gave up 3 bases and V 3 bases, and 6 bases lay outside the gene matches. This chain's CDR3 is CAWRRTGRDYGYTF. The CDR3 DNA is TGTGCCTGGAGGAGGACAGGGCGCGACTATGGCTACACCTTC.

This clone is a singleton in its sample. The chain uses TRBV28 and TRBJ1-2; TRBD1 aligns across 11 bases. The germline CDR1 and CDR2 sequences are MDHEN and SYDVKM. V dropped 7 bases and J dropped 1; count of bases not matched to a gene: 2. The CDR3 loop spans 14 amino acids. The CDR3 is CASTGTGGNYGYTF. The CDR3 nucleotides read TGTGCCAGCACCGGGACAGGGGGTAACTATGGCTACACCTTC.

The chain employs TRBV6-2 or TRBV6-3 and TRBJ1-5; D not certain. The ends were cut back, 0 bases at V and 0 bases at J, with 15 bases in the middle. Germline lookup yields CDR1 MNHEY and CDR2 SVGEGT. This CDR3 contains 18 residues. CDR3 bases: TGTGCCAGCAGTTACTCGAGTCTGCGGTTAACTAGCAATCAGCCCCAGCATTTT. This gives the protein CASSYSSLRLTSNQPQHF.

The rearrangement uses TRBV3-1 (or the pseudogene TRBV3-2) and TRBJ2-7; the D gene is possibly TRBD1 (6 bases). The V and J ends lost 0 bases and 0 bases respectively, with 12 bases between them. Per the germline V gene, CDR1 is LGHDT and CDR2 is YNNKEL (reference sequence). This CDR3 has 16 amino acids. The CDR3 DNA reads as TGTGCCAGCAGCCAAGATGACAGGTCGAGCTCCTACGAGCAGTACTTC. Its translation: CASSQDDRSSSYEQYF.

This CDR3 is CASSQDASGAYEQYF. In DNA, the CDR3 is TGTGCCAGCAGCCAAGATGCTAGCGGGGCCTACGAGCAGTACTTC. The chain links TRBV4-2 to TRBJ2-7, with 9 positions matching TRBD2. The trim removed 0 bases at V and 2 bases at J, leaving 2 bases unmatched. The germline CDR1 and CDR2 sequences are LGHNA and YNFKEQ. The CDR3 runs 15 residues.

This chain links TRBV5-4 with TRBJ2-7; 14 bases fit TRBD2. Losses at the gene ends were 2 bases for V and 2 bases for J; bases not matched to a gene: 9. CDR1 and CDR2 from the germline V gene are SGHNT and YYREEE (reference sequence). This CDR3 has 18 residues. CDR3 DNA: TGTGCCAGCAGCTTACCGGGACTAGCGGGAGCCCGTCCCTACGAGCAGTACTTC. Translated, it gives CASSLPGLAGARPYEQYF.

The chain couples TRBV7-3 to TRBJ2-7; 8 bases match TRBD2. Losses at the gene ends were 5 bases for V and 6 bases for J; bases not matched to a gene: 12. CDR1 is SGHTA, CDR2 FQGTGA, per germline. CDR3 size: 15 residues. DNA for the CDR3: TGTGCCAGCAGCCCTAGCGGGCACCTGAGAGGCGAGCAGTACTTC. Amino acids: CASSPSGHLRGEQYF.

The J gene is TRBJ2-7, the V gene TRBV7-2; 9 positions match TRBD2. Per germline, CDR1 SGHTA and CDR2 FQGNSA. V shed 3 bases, J shed 5 bases, and the junction held 8 bases outside the gene matches. CDR3 length equals 15 residues. The chain's CDR3 is CASSFESGRSNEQYF. CDR3 coding DNA: TGTGCCAGCAGCTTCGAAAGCGGGAGGTCCAACGAGCAGTACTTC. The full variable domain, in which reference TRBV7-2 and TRBJ2-7 provide the parts outside the CDR3, is GAGVSQSPSNKVTEKGKDVELRCDPISGHTALYWYRQSLGQGLEFLIYFQGNSAPDKSGLPSDRFSAERTGGSVSTLTIQRTQQEDSAVYLCASSFESGRSNEQYFGPGTRLTVT.

CDR3 residues: CASSHGLAGNNEQFF. CDR3 DNA sequence: TGCGCCAGCAGCCACGGACTAGCGGGGAACAATGAGCAGTTCTTC. This chain joins TRBV4-1 and TRBJ2-1, with 12 bases that match TRBD2. V shed 3 bases, J shed 5 bases, and the junction held 2 bases outside the gene matches. Germline V gives CDR1 MGHRA, CDR2 YSYEKL. CDR3 length: 15 residues.

As regards this clone: Other nucleotide sequences in the sample specify the same CDR3. V usage is TRBV5-1 and J usage is TRBJ1-5; 9 bases map to TRBD1. The J segment lost 1 base and the V segment lost 4 bases, leaving 3 bases of the junction unmatched. In germline, CDR1 is SGHRS, CDR2 YFSETQ. CDR3 length: 15 residues. The CDR3 sequence: CASSPGQGSNQPQHF. In DNA form, the CDR3 reads TGCGCCAGCAGCCCCGGACAGGGGAGCAATCAGCCCCAGCATTTT.

The chain links TRBV3-1 (or the pseudogene TRBV3-2) to TRBJ1-1; maybe TRBD1 (6 bases). V gave up 7 bases and J gave up 8 bases, with 11 bases separating them. The CDR3 is 11 residues long. Per the germline V gene, CDR1 is LGHDT and CDR2 is YNNKEL (reference sequence). The CDR3 coding sequence is TGTGCCAGCATGGGGGCAGGGGAAGCTTTCTTT. As protein: CASMGAGEAFF.